These 25 T cell receptor beta chains came from one sample sequenced in a study of molecular identifiers for immune sequencing clone quantification. Each CDR3 protein is one row after TCRdb ran MiXCR on the PCR reads. This sample carries approximately 590,000 distinct CDR3 sequences, 25% of them seen once, and the ten largest clones take around 0.78%. The sequenced material came from naive CD8+ T cells from blood, with Jurkat cell RNA spiked in. Specified subset: FACS-sorted CD8+CD4-CCR7+CD45RA+ naive T cells. These receptors originate from a human donor in good health. Some libraries in this study had Jurkat cell RNA spiked in.

This clonotype was seen just once. With a much larger clone just one base away, this may be a read error. This chain links TRBV30 with TRBJ2-3; D not resolved. Trimming took off 1 base at V and 6 bases at J, with 5 bases between the two ends. The CDR3 runs 11 residues. From germline, CDR1 is GTSNPN and CDR2 SVGIG (reference sequence). CDR3 residues: CAWSAVDTQYF. In DNA form, the CDR3 reads TGTGCCTGGAGTGCGGTTGATACGCAGTATTTT.

This clonotype was observed at least ten times. The chain employs TRBV24-1 and TRBJ2-1; TRBD2 matches at 8 bases. The length of the CDR3 is 14 residues. V was clipped by 3 bases and J by 8 bases; unmatched bases: 5. CDR1 is KGHDR, CDR2 SFDVKD, per germline. The CDR3 DNA reads TGTGCCACCAGTGATGTAGCGGGGAAGGATGAGCAGTTCTTC. It codes for CATSDVAGKDEQFF.

The V and J genes are TRBV10-2 and TRBJ2-2; 8 bases match TRBD1. Germline CDR1 and CDR2: WSHSY and SAAADI. The CDR3 is 15 amino acids. V trimming: 3 bases; J trimming: 5 bases; junction bases outside the gene matches: 5. This CDR3 reads CASSDSGGFTGELFF. The DNA of the CDR3 is TGCGCCAGCAGTGACTCAGGGGGCTTTACCGGGGAGCTGTTTTTT.

This clonotype was counted at least ten times. The chain joins TRBV3-1 to TRBJ1-1; maybe TRBD1 (6 bases). Trimming removed 1 base from V and 3 bases from J, with 9 bases in between. The CDR3 has 14 residues. Germline-derived CDR1 and CDR2 are LGHDT and YNNKEL (reference sequence). The CDR3 DNA reads TGTGCCAGCAGCCAAGGGTCAGGGGACACTGAAGCTTTCTTT. It specifies CASSQGSGDTEAFF.

This clonotype was seen many times. The genes are TRBV7-2 and TRBJ2-7, with 11 bases that match TRBD2. The CDR3 is 15 residues long. J lost 7 bases, V lost 2 bases, and 7 bases had no gene match. Per the germline V gene, CDR1 is SGHTA and CDR2 is FQGNSA. The CDR3 DNA reads TGTGCCAGCAGCTTAATGCTAGCGGGAGGTGATGAGCAGTACTTC. Its protein product is CASSLMLAGGDEQYF.

Of note for this clonotype: A clone one base away is much larger, so this may be a read error. The chain employs TRBV10-2 and TRBJ1-2; D unclear. CDR1 WSHSY and CDR2 SAAADI come from the germline V gene. The CDR3 is made up of 12 amino acids. CDR3 bases: TGCGCCAGCAGTGGGGCCGACTATGGCTACGCCTTC. It encodes CASSGADYGYAF.

V is TRBV12-3 or TRBV12-4 and J is TRBJ2-1; D is ambiguous. Trimming removed 4 bases from V and 10 bases from J, with 8 bases in between. This CDR3 comprises 11 residues. The CDR3 is CASSSGPEQFF. Written as DNA, the CDR3 is TGTGCCAGCAGTTCAGGCCCCGAGCAGTTCTTC.

This clonotype was recorded at least ten times. V usage is TRBV15 and J usage is TRBJ1-5, with D possibly matching TRBD1 (5 bases). CDR3 length: 15 residues. V was pared by 5 bases and J by 0 bases, with 11 bases between. CDR1 is LNHNV, CDR2 YYDKDF, per germline (reference sequence). The CDR3 nucleotides read TGTGCCACCAGCCCCAACGGGGGTAGCAATCAGCCCCAGCATTTT. Its translation: CATSPNGGSNQPQHF.

Only a few counts were recorded for this clonotype. The chain employs TRBV20-1 and TRBJ2-7; the D is unclear. The V end was cut by 0 bases, the J end by 0 bases, with 12 bases between. CDR1 and CDR2 (germline): DFQATT, SNEGSKA (reference sequence). The CDR3 runs to 15 residues. CDR3 residues: CSARDWSLTSYEQYF. CDR3 DNA sequence: TGCAGTGCTAGAGATTGGAGTCTGACCTCCTACGAGCAGTACTTC.

This clonotype came up a few times. The V and J genes are TRBV12-3 or TRBV12-4 and TRBJ1-5, with D unclear. The CDR3 has 15 amino acids. V lost 2 bases to trimming and J lost 1 base, with 9 bases between them. In DNA, the CDR3 is TGTGCCAGCAGTTTAAGAGGTCTAAGCAATCAGCCCCAGCATTTT. Residues: CASSLRGLSNQPQHF.

This clonotype was recorded at least ten times. The chain carries TRBV20-1 and TRBJ2-3, with 9 bases matching TRBD2. The trim removed 0 bases at V and 0 bases at J, leaving 4 bases unmatched. The CDR3 consists of 16 residues. In germline, CDR1 is DFQATT, CDR2 SNEGSKA (reference sequence). The CDR3 DNA sequence: TGCAGTGCTAGAGATCCCCTAGCGGGGAGCACAGATACGCAGTATTTT. It codes for CSARDPLAGSTDTQYF.

As regards this clonotype: With a much larger clone just one base away, this may be a read error. The chain combines TRBV2 with TRBJ1-2; the match to TRBD1 covers 9 bases. The germline gives CDR1 SNHLY, CDR2 FYNNEI. The CDR3 totals 15 residues. Germline trimming cut 0 bases from V and 3 bases from J; bases unmatched to any gene: 2. Here the CDR3 DNA reads TGTGCCAGCAGTGAAGCCCGGGACAGGGACTATGGCTACACCTTC. Translation gives CASSEARDRDYGYTF.

This clonotype was detected ten times or more. This chain connects TRBV10-3 to TRBJ2-7; D is ambiguous. Trimming shortened V by 0 bases and J by 4 bases, and 10 bases separated the two germline ends. The length of the CDR3 is 14 residues. From germline, CDR1 is ENHRY and CDR2 SYGVKD. Here the CDR3 reads CAISESRQPYEQYF. CDR3 coding DNA: TGTGCCATCAGTGAGTCGAGGCAGCCTTACGAGCAGTACTTC.

This clonotype was found once. A much more abundant neighbour one base away suggests this may be a read error. The chain carries TRBV20-1 and TRBJ2-7; possible D gene TRBD1, 5 bases. V lost 0 bases and J 3 bases, leaving 15 bases between the germline ends. The CDR3 runs 15 residues. Germline V gene lookup returns CDR1 DFQATT and CDR2 SNEGSKA (reference sequence). The DNA of the CDR3 is TGCAGTGCTAGAGATTCATTTCAGGGAATCTACGAGCAGTACTTC. It encodes CSARDSFQGIYEQYF.

Concerning this clonotype itself: It may be a read error: a sequence one base away is much more abundant. The rearrangement links TRBV20-1 to TRBJ1-1; D unresolved. Germline V lookup: CDR1 DFQATT, CDR2 SNEGSKA (reference sequence). The CDR3 covers 11 residues. The chain's CDR3 is CSANMNTGAFF. The CDR3 DNA reads TGCAGTGCTAACATGAACACTGGAGCTTTCTTT.

V is TRBV12-3 or TRBV12-4 and J is TRBJ1-1; D is unclear. The V and J ends lost 6 bases and 0 bases respectively, with 14 bases between them. The CDR3 runs to 15 residues. The CDR3 DNA reads as TGTGCCAGCAGCTCCCTAATGAGTGTGAACACTGAAGCTTTCTTT. Its protein product is CASSSLMSVNTEAFF.

A note on this clonotype: This may be a read error: a much more frequent sequence differs by one nucleotide. The chain joins TRBV4-1 to TRBJ1-1; 8 nucleotides align to TRBD1. Losses at the gene ends were 1 base for V and 0 bases for J; bases not matched to a gene: 1. CDR1 MGHRA and CDR2 YSYEKL come from the germline V gene. The CDR3 runs 15 residues. CDR3 in amino acids: CASSQGTGLNTEAFF. Here the CDR3 DNA reads TGCGCCAGCAGCCAAGGGACAGGGTTGAACACTGAAGCTTTCTTT.

V and J are TRBV5-6 and TRBJ2-2; D not certain. V dropped 3 bases and J dropped 0 bases, with 15 bases sitting between them. CDR1 and CDR2 (germline): SGHDT, YYEEEE. This CDR3 contains 17 residues. The DNA of the CDR3 is TGTGCCAGCAGCTCGGTCCCACTCCCGTCGAACACCGGGGAGCTGTTTTTT. It specifies CASSSVPLPSNTGELFF.

Comment on this clonotype: This may be a read error: a much more frequent sequence differs by one nucleotide. The chain combines TRBV6-5 with TRBJ2-1; D possibly corresponds to TRBD2 (6 bases). This CDR3 contains 15 residues. Germline lookup yields CDR1 MNHEY and CDR2 SVGAGI. V was clipped by 8 bases and J by 8 bases, with 22 bases between them. The CDR3 is CASGSVGGCRDEQFF. The CDR3 DNA sequence: TGTGCCAGCGGATCGGTGGGGGGTTGCAGGGATGAGCAGTTCTTC.

This clonotype was recorded only once. This clone may be a read error of a much larger clone one base away. The chain recombines TRBV7-9 with TRBJ2-6; the D gene is possibly TRBD1 (5 bases). The CDR3 runs to 14 residues. Germline V lookup: CDR1 SEHNR, CDR2 FQNEAQ (reference sequence). The CDR3 sequence is CASTPSSGANVLPF. CDR3 sequence (DNA): TGTGCCAGCACACCGAGCTCTGGGGCCAACGTCCTGCCTTTC.

This clonotype was recorded many times. This sequence joins TRBV20-1 and TRBJ2-3; the D gene is possibly TRBD2 (5 bases). The germline gives CDR1 DFQATT, CDR2 SNEGSKA (reference sequence). Trimming removed 3 bases from V and 0 bases from J, with 7 bases in between. This CDR3 spans 13 amino acids. DNA for the CDR3: TGCAGTGCTAGCGGGGAAAGCACAGATACGCAGTATTTT. Protein sequence: CSASGESTDTQYF.

CDR3: CASSQGSQEYTEAFF. In DNA form, the CDR3 reads TGCGCCAGCAGCCAAGGGTCCCAAGAATACACTGAAGCTTTCTTT. This rearrangement joins TRBV4-1 to TRBJ1-1, with D hard to call. The V end lost 1 base, the J end lost 3 bases, and 12 bases lay between the germline ends. Germline V gene data show CDR1 as MGHRA and CDR2 as YSYEKL. This CDR3 spans 15 amino acids.

This clonotype was detected only a few times. This chain connects TRBV12-3 or TRBV12-4 to TRBJ2-7; D is undetermined. This CDR3 comprises 14 residues. V shed 3 bases and J shed 0 bases, with 9 bases lying between them. The CDR3, as DNA: TGTGCCAGCAGTTTTTCGTTGAGCTCCTACGAGCAGTACTTC. Translating gives CASSFSLSSYEQYF.

This chain joins TRBV14 and TRBJ2-7; D possibly corresponds to TRBD1 (5 bases). Trimming left V 3 bases short and J 4 bases short, with 13 bases between. Germline-derived CDR1 and CDR2 are SGHDN and FVKESK. The length of the CDR3 is 14 residues. The CDR3 DNA is TGTGCCAGCAGCCATCTCGACAGACCTTACGAGCAGTACTTC. Protein product: CASSHLDRPYEQYF.

The chain combines TRBV20-1 with TRBJ1-4; the match to TRBD1 covers 9 bases. CDR3 length: 17 residues. V gave up 5 bases and J gave up 1 base; unmatched junction bases: 11. The germline V gene has CDR1 DFQATT and CDR2 SNEGSKA (reference sequence). The CDR3 bases are TGCAGTGCTTTTAACCACCGGGACAGGGAAACTAATGAAAAACTGTTTTTT. It is translated as CSAFNHRDRETNEKLFF.